The rows below give T cell receptor beta chains drawn from one sample of a study of CD8 T cells in ankylosing spondylitis. From the 5' RACE reads, TCRdb called clonotypes with MiXCR, one entry per CDR3 protein. In the table there are around 120,000 distinct CDR3 sequences, around 24% of which are singletons. Sequencing was done on a sample of synovial fluid, either unsorted or a sorted T cell fraction (not recorded which). These receptors came from a male donor with ankylosing spondylitis. Each CDR3 is given with its conserved first and last residue. Each record gives: D gene, J gene, clone size, V gene, CDR3 protein, CDR3 DNA. A D gene is named only where the DNA matches it firmly. Expanded clones are given a class, and other clones once, few, many or no size at all.

d_gene: NA
j_gene: TRBJ2-1
abundance: few
v_gene: TRBV3-1
CDR3aa: CASSHPGRLLRNEQFF
CDR3nt: TGTGCCAGCAGCCACCCTGGGAGGCTTTTGAGGAATGAGCAGTTCTTC

d_gene: NA
j_gene: TRBJ2-7
abundance: NA
v_gene: TRBV5-1
CDR3aa: CASSGGGRSLYEQYF
CDR3nt: TGCGCCAGCAGCGGAGGGGGCCGTTCCCTCTACGAGCAGTACTTC

d_gene: TRBD2
j_gene: TRBJ2-1
abundance: many
v_gene: TRBV12-3/TRBV12-4
CDR3aa: CASSLPRPREWAPNEQFF
CDR3nt: TGTGCCAGCAGTTTACCCCGACCGCGGGAGTGGGCGCCCAATGAGCAGTTCTTC

d_gene: NA
j_gene: TRBJ1-2
abundance: NA
v_gene: TRBV5-1
CDR3aa: CASSQWTEGYGYTF
CDR3nt: TGCGCCAGCAGCCAATGGACGGAGGGCTATGGCTACACCTTC

d_gene: NA
j_gene: TRBJ2-3
abundance: NA
v_gene: TRBV20-1
CDR3aa: CSIKGAGGADTQYF
CDR3nt: TGCAGTATTAAAGGGGCAGGGGGGGCAGATACGCAGTATTTT

d_gene: TRBD2
j_gene: TRBJ2-1
abundance: NA
v_gene: TRBV20-1
CDR3aa: CSSRRPGLAGVYEQFF
CDR3nt: TGCAGTTCCCGACGACCGGGGCTAGCGGGAGTCTATGAGCAGTTCTTC

d_gene: NA
j_gene: TRBJ2-1
abundance: few
v_gene: TRBV15
CDR3aa: CATSNKMGQTAGEQFF
CDR3nt: TGTGCCACCAGCAACAAGATGGGGCAGACGGCGGGTGAGCAGTTCTTC

d_gene: TRBD2
j_gene: TRBJ2-7
abundance: many
v_gene: TRBV11-1
CDR3aa: CASSLGGGGSPRGAYEQYF
CDR3nt: TGTGCCAGCAGCTTAGGTGGCGGGGGATCTCCCCGTGGGGCCTACGAGCAGTACTTC

d_gene: TRBD2
j_gene: TRBJ2-4
abundance: few
v_gene: TRBV2
CDR3aa: CASSKTSPTTRGNIQYF
CDR3nt: TGTGCCAGCAGTAAGACTAGCCCAACCACGCGGGGAAACATTCAGTACTTC

d_gene: NA
j_gene: TRBJ2-1
abundance: many
v_gene: TRBV10-2
CDR3aa: CASSGGAGGRGEQFF
CDR3nt: TGCGCCAGCAGTGGGGGAGCCGGGGGTCGGGGAGAGCAGTTCTTC

d_gene: NA
j_gene: TRBJ2-2
abundance: many
v_gene: TRBV7-2
CDR3aa: CASSLSVSLNTGELFF
CDR3nt: TGTGCCAGCAGCTTGTCTGTCAGTCTGAACACCGGGGAGCTGTTTTTT

d_gene: NA
j_gene: TRBJ2-4
abundance: NA
v_gene: TRBV3-1
CDR3aa: CASSHTGQGGDIQYF
CDR3nt: TGTGCCAGCAGCCACACAGGACAGGGAGGGGACATTCAGTACTTC

d_gene: TRBD1
j_gene: TRBJ1-5
abundance: many
v_gene: TRBV7-9
CDR3aa: CASSSSGGGEGQEAQHF
CDR3nt: TGTGCCAGCAGCTCGAGTGGGGGGGGCGAAGGACAGGAGGCCCAGCATTTT

d_gene: NA
j_gene: TRBJ1-1
abundance: NA
v_gene: TRBV9
CDR3aa: CASSQINTEAFF
CDR3nt: TGTGCCAGCAGCCAAATAAACACTGAAGCTTTCTTT

d_gene: NA
j_gene: TRBJ2-4
abundance: NA
v_gene: TRBV27
CDR3aa: CASSLSTLAKNIQYF
CDR3nt: TGTGCCAGCAGTTTATCGACCTTAGCCAAAAACATTCAGTACTTC